Below are 18 T cell receptor beta chains sequenced from a single sample in a study of control samples from healthy donors and cancer patients. Clones were read by immunoSEQ multiplex PCR, and TCRdb kept only the in-frame ones, dropping some. Counted here are 60,000 to 75,000 clones, about 90% occurring once; the ten biggest clones make up 2% to 2.5%. The sequenced sample consisted of PBMCs. All receptors derive from a woman aged 45 to 65 with head and neck cancer.

The J gene is TRBJ1-5, the V gene TRBV30, with D maybe TRBD1 (6 bases). V was trimmed by 5 bases and J by 3 bases, leaving 11 bases between them. The CDR3 totals 13 residues. CDR1 is GTSNPN, CDR2 SVGIG, per germline (reference sequence). The CDR3 DNA sequence: TGTGCCTGGGCTAGACAGGACAATCAGCCCCAGCATTTT. It codes for CAWARQDNQPQHF.

The gene calls are TRBV19 and TRBJ1-4, with 9 bases that match TRBD1. The CDR3 sequence is 14 residues long. Trimming at V came to 7 bases and at J to 7 bases, leaving 7 bases not matched to a gene. The germline CDR1 and CDR2 sequences are LNHDA and SQIVND (reference sequence). Here the CDR3 DNA reads TGTGCCAGTATTAAGGGACAGGGCCCTGAAAAACTGTTTTTT. It yields the protein CASIKGQGPEKLFF.

This rearrangement joins TRBV12-3 or TRBV12-4 to TRBJ2-5; TRBD2 is a possible D gene (5 bases). The germline V and J ends were trimmed by 3 bases and 9 bases, with 14 bases remaining between them. CDR3 length equals 13 residues. CDR3 sequence reads: CASSLRGPGAQYF. The CDR3 DNA reads as TGTGCCAGCAGTTTGAGAGGGCCCGGGGCCCAGTACTTC.

The chain joins TRBV6-1 to TRBJ1-2; D might be TRBD1 (5 bases). V was trimmed by 2 bases and J by 7 bases, leaving 17 bases between them. The CDR3 is 15 residues long. CDR1 and CDR2 (germline): MNHNS, SASEGT. CDR3: CASSEWGSGEGGYTF. The CDR3 DNA sequence: TGTGCCAGCAGTGAATGGGGCTCGGGGGAGGGTGGCTACACCTTC.

Remarks on this clone: The junction shows a germline mismatch at one end, possibly a read error. The V and J genes are TRBV3-1 (or the pseudogene TRBV3-2) and TRBJ2-4, with 7 bases lining up with TRBD2. This CDR3 is built from 17 residues. Germline lookup yields CDR1 LGHDT and CDR2 YNNKEL (reference sequence). CDR3 DNA sequence: TGTGCCAGCAGCCAAGCGGGTAGCGGGCCGCCCAAACACATTCAGTACTTC. Translated: CASSQAGSGPPKHIQYF.

V usage is TRBV11-2 and J usage is TRBJ2-1, with a possible D match to TRBD2 (5 bases). CDR1 SGHAT and CDR2 FQNNGV come from the germline V gene. The CDR3 sequence is 15 residues long. Trimming cost V 5 bases and J 6 bases, with 17 bases left between them. DNA of the CDR3: TGTGCCAGCAGCCTAACTAGATCCTCTGGCAATGAGCAGTTCTTC. Translating gives CASSLTRSSGNEQFF. The variable domain in full, completed from reference TRBV11-2 and TRBJ2-1, reads EAGVAQSPRYKIIEKRQSVAFWCNPISGHATLYWYQQILGQGPKLLIQFQNNGVVDDSQLPKDRFSAERLKGVDSTLKIQPAKLEDSAVYLCASSLTRSSGNEQFFGPGTRLTVL.

V and J are TRBV4-1 and TRBJ1-2; D remains ambiguous. The CDR3 spans 16 residues. Germline lookup yields CDR1 MGHRA and CDR2 YSYEKL. Trimming took 0 bases from V and 0 from J, leaving 11 bases between them. This CDR3 reads CASSQDHVTANYGYTF. The CDR3 bases are TGCGCCAGCAGCCAAGATCATGTAACAGCTAACTATGGCTACACCTTC.

V is TRBV5-1 and J is TRBJ1-2, with TRBD1 matching 9 bases. Germline CDR1 SGHRS, CDR2 YFSETQ. J was trimmed by 4 bases and V by 3 bases; bases with no gene match: 13. This CDR3 has 17 residues. CDR3 sequence (DNA): TGCGCCAGCAGCTCGCTACCCCCGGGACAGGGAGCCTATGGCTACACCTTC. It yields the protein CASSSLPPGQGAYGYTF.

The J gene is TRBJ1-1, the V gene TRBV19, with 12 bases aligning to TRBD1. J lost 0 bases, V lost 4 bases, and 3 bases had no gene match. Germline CDR1 is LNHDA and CDR2 is SQIVND (reference sequence). CDR3 length: 16 amino acids. CDR3 bases: TGTGCCAGTAGTAAAGGGACAGGGGGCATGAACACTGAAGCTTTCTTT. This sequence encodes CASSKGTGGMNTEAFF.

This chain joins TRBV5-6 and TRBJ2-7, with 9 nucleotides matching TRBD2. The junction had 8 bases not matched to a gene; V was cut back by 4 bases and J by 3 bases. The CDR3 runs 15 residues. The germline CDR1 and CDR2 sequences are SGHDT and YYEEEE. The CDR3 sequence: CASSPAGGLSYEQYF. The DNA of the CDR3 is TGTGCCAGCAGCCCGGCGGGAGGGCTCAGCTACGAGCAGTACTTC. Looking up the rest from reference TRBV5-6 and TRBJ2-7 gives the full variable domain: DAGVTQSPTHLIKTRGQQVTLRCSPKSGHDTVSWYQQALGQGPQFIFQYYEEEERQRGNFPDRFSGHQFPNYSSELNVNALLLGDSALYLCASSPAGGLSYEQYFGPGTRLTVT.

The CDR3 region is CASSIGTVPLSTDTQYF. DNA of the CDR3: TGTGCCAGTAGTATAGGCACAGTGCCCTTAAGCACAGATACGCAGTATTTT. The V call is TRBV19, the J call TRBJ2-3; D remains unclear. The germline gives CDR1 LNHDA, CDR2 SQIVND (reference sequence). CDR3 length: 17 amino acids. Trimming pared 1 base from V and 0 bases from J, leaving 14 bases between.

The rearrangement uses TRBV5-4 and TRBJ1-1; D gene unclear. CDR1 is SGHNT, CDR2 YYREEE, per germline (reference sequence). CDR3 length: 17 amino acids. V was cut by 1 base and J by 2 bases, with 18 bases left in between. For the CDR3, the DNA is TGTGCCAGCAGCTTGTATCCGGCGAAGGGCTCCAACACTGAAGCTTTCTTT. It translates to CASSLYPAKGSNTEAFF.

The rearrangement links TRBV10-2 to TRBJ1-2; D unclear. CDR1 and CDR2 from the germline V gene are WSHSY and SAAADI. This CDR3 is 13 amino acids long. The V and J ends lost 4 bases and 0 bases respectively, with 6 bases between them. The CDR3 sequence: CASSGTSNYGYTF. DNA for the CDR3: TGCGCCAGCAGTGGGACCTCTAACTATGGCTACACCTTC.

This clone was seen more than once but under ten times. The gene calls are TRBV27 and TRBJ2-7, with 9 bases that match TRBD1. The CDR3 is 14 residues long. The V gene end was trimmed by 3 bases and the J gene end by 4 bases; junction bases not matched to a gene: 4. Germline CDR1 MNHEY, CDR2 SMNVEV (reference sequence). The CDR3: CASSFRDRVYEQYF. The CDR3, as DNA: TGTGCCAGCAGTTTCCGGGACAGGGTTTACGAGCAGTACTTC.

The V call is TRBV7-2, the J call TRBJ2-5; TRBD2 matches 8 bases. The CDR3 totals 15 residues. V lost 6 bases to trimming and J lost 5 bases; unmatched junction nucleotides: 11. Germline CDR1 SGHTA, CDR2 FQGNSA. The CDR3 nucleotides read TGTGCCAGCAGACAAGCCGGACTAGCTAAGGAGACCCAGTACTTC. This codes for CASRQAGLAKETQYF. The full variable domain, in which reference TRBV7-2 and TRBJ2-5 provide the parts outside the CDR3, is GAGVSQSPSNKVTEKGKDVELRCDPISGHTALYWYRQSLGQGLEFLIYFQGNSAPDKSGLPSDRFSAERTGGSVSTLTIQRTQQEDSAVYLCASRQAGLAKETQYFGPGTRLLVL.

The CDR3 is CASIPQTGFSRETQYF. The CDR3 DNA reads as TGTGCCAGCATCCCACAAACAGGGTTCTCGAGGGAGACCCAGTACTTC. The rearrangement joins TRBV2 to TRBJ2-5; possible D gene TRBD1, 6 bases. This CDR3 spans 16 amino acids. V shed 7 bases and J shed 5 bases, with 23 bases lying between them. CDR1 and CDR2 from the germline V gene are SNHLY and FYNNEI.

This clone has just one count. The chain employs TRBV5-5 and TRBJ1-4; D not resolved. The V gene's germline CDR1 is SGHKS and CDR2 YYEKEE (reference sequence). The CDR3 has 15 amino acids. The V gene lost 4 bases and the J gene lost 5 bases, with 15 bases spanning the gap. In DNA, the CDR3 is TGTGCCAGCAGCCCGTATGGCGGGTTGAATGAAAAACTGTTTTTT. As protein: CASSPYGGLNEKLFF.

This clone appeared once. The CDR3 here is CASSPRGGLTYEQYF. CDR3 in DNA: TGTGCCAGCAGCCCCCGAGGGGGACTAACCTACGAGCAGTACTTC. The V call is TRBV5-6, the J call TRBJ2-7; a weak D match, TRBD2 (7 bases). V was clipped by 4 bases and J by 2 bases, with 16 bases between them. Germline values: CDR1 SGHDT, CDR2 YYEEEE. CDR3 length equals 15 residues.